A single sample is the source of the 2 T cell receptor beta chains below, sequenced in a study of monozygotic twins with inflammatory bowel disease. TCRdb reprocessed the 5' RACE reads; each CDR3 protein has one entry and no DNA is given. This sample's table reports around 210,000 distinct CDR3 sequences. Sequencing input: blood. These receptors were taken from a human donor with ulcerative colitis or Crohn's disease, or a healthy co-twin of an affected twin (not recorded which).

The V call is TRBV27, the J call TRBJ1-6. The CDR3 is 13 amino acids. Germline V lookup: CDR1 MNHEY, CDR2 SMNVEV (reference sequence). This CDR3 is CASREVYNSPLHF.

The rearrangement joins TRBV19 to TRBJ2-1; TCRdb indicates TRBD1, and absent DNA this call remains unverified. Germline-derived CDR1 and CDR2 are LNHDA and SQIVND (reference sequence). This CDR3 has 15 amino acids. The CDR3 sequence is CASTTGTGAINEQFF.